This T cell receptor beta chain was recorded in a study of T cell responses to AZD1222 COVID-19 vaccine. The study's findings and limits: Among vaccine-associated CD4 TCRs, coverage spanned spike, with dominance at 160-218 and 743-854. Receipt of two AZD1222 doses was followed by a rise in Spike-specific TCR breadth and depth. Only a handful of AZD1222 recipients, several in all, had baseline seropositivity. The donors showed a predominance of white British ancestry and of females, with possible underestimation of clonal diversity.

The protocol was immunoSEQ multiplex PCR, while the TCRdb copy is restricted to in-frame clones and leaves out a portion. The table has around 140,000 clones, 85% to 95% seen once. For this clone: Its antigen is unknown.

Germline V CDR1 and CDR2: SGHAT, FQNNGV. V shed 6 bases and J shed 4 bases, with 8 bases lying between them. The CDR3 runs 12 residues. The chain has TRBV11-2 and TRBJ2-3; a weak D match, TRBD2 (6 bases). Specimen: peripheral blood, collected after recovery from COVID-19. The clonotype comes from an adult who had recovered from COVID-19. The CDR3 DNA reads as TGTGCCAGCAGGGGGGGTGCAGATACGCAGTATTTT. This sequence encodes CASRGGADTQYF.